This passage covers 19 T cell receptor beta chains from one sample sequenced in a study of blood T cell repertoires in COVID-19. Produced via immunoSEQ multiplex PCR; TCRdb's table is partial and in-frame only. The sample carries tens of thousands of clones, roughly 83% recorded once. The sample was peripheral blood. These receptors originate from a man aged 50 to 59 with acute or convalescent COVID-19.

The chain has TRBV12-3 or TRBV12-4 and TRBJ1-2; TRBD1 might be the D (5 bases). V lost 5 bases to trimming and J lost 4 bases, with 11 bases between them. CDR3 length equals 13 residues. This chain's CDR3 is CASSLDILYGYTF. The CDR3 nucleotides are TGTGCCAGCAGTCTGGACATACTCTATGGCTACACCTTC.

This chain connects TRBV12-3 or TRBV12-4 to TRBJ1-4, with no clear D. There are 13 residues in the CDR3. Deletions cut 5 bases from V and 5 bases from J, with 9 bases between. The CDR3 region is CASSLFPNEKLFF. CDR3 nucleotide sequence: TGTGCCAGCAGTCTATTCCCAAATGAAAAACTGTTTTTT.

This rearrangement joins TRBV6-2 or TRBV6-3 to TRBJ1-1; D is undetermined. V dropped 3 bases and J dropped 1 base, with 6 bases sitting between them. Germline lookup yields CDR1 MNHEY and CDR2 SVGEGT. The CDR3 has 13 residues. Here the CDR3 DNA reads TGTGCCAGCAGTTATGCCAGGAACACTGAAGCTTTCTTT. Protein product: CASSYARNTEAFF.

This clone was seen only once. The chain has TRBV12-5 and TRBJ1-4; D possibly corresponds to TRBD1 (5 bases). Trimming took 2 bases from V and 4 from J, leaving 8 bases between them. Germline values: CDR1 LGHNT, CDR2 FRNRAP. The CDR3 contains 14 residues. The CDR3: CASGLLGGNEKLFF. CDR3 nucleotides: TGTGCTAGTGGTTTGTTGGGGGGTAATGAAAAACTGTTTTTT.

The chain carries TRBV27 and TRBJ2-7; 12 bases agree with TRBD2. Germline CDR1 reads MNHEY; CDR2 reads SMNVEV (reference sequence). CDR3 length: 15 residues. The ends lost 5 bases at V and 1 base at J; junction bases unmatched: 3. CDR3 sequence: CASSLAGGLSYEQYF. In DNA, the CDR3 is TGTGCCAGCAGTCTAGCGGGAGGGTTGTCCTACGAGCAGTACTTC.

This clone showed up just a few times. The V gene is TRBV19, the J gene TRBJ1-3; D gene unclear. CDR1 and CDR2 from the germline V gene are LNHDA and SQIVND (reference sequence). The V end lost 5 bases, the J end lost 4 bases, and 9 bases lay between the germline ends. CDR3 size: 13 residues. In DNA, the CDR3 is TGTGCCAGTAGTGGCATTTCCGGAAACACCATATATTTT. Translated, it gives CASSGISGNTIYF.

The genes are TRBV28 and TRBJ2-7, with D perhaps matching TRBD1 (7 bases). This CDR3 spans 15 amino acids. Trimming pared 3 bases from V and 0 bases from J, leaving 12 bases between. Germline CDR1 is MDHEN and CDR2 is SYDVKM. CDR3 loop: CASSFGGQSSYEQYF. As DNA, the CDR3 is TGTGCCAGCAGTTTCGGGGGACAGTCCTCCTACGAGCAGTACTTC.

This chain links TRBV9 with TRBJ2-1, with 9 nucleotides matching TRBD2. V lost 2 bases to trimming and J lost 4 bases; unmatched junction nucleotides: 4. Germline CDR1 SGDLS, CDR2 YYNGEE. This CDR3 region has 15 residues. The CDR3 coding sequence is TGTGCCAGCAGCGTTAGCGGGAGCGAATACAATGAGCAGTTCTTC. Translation gives CASSVSGSEYNEQFF.

This chain links TRBV6-5 with TRBJ2-3, with D possibly matching TRBD1 (5 bases). The ends were cut back, 7 bases at V and 4 bases at J, with 18 bases in the middle. The CDR3 totals 15 residues. Germline CDR1 MNHEY, CDR2 SVGAGI. Here the CDR3 DNA reads TGTGCCAGCAATCTGGGAAGGGGATGGGCAGATACGCAGTATTTT. Amino acids: CASNLGRGWADTQYF.

The chain couples TRBV7-6 to TRBJ2-1; 9 nucleotides match TRBD2. The CDR3 runs 12 residues. The V and J ends lost 6 bases and 6 bases, in that order; junction bases with no gene match: 0. Germline V gene lookup returns CDR1 SGHVS and CDR2 FNYEAQ. Here the CDR3 reads CASSSGSNEQFF. DNA of the CDR3: TGTGCCAGCAGTAGCGGGAGCAATGAGCAGTTCTTC.

This chain joins TRBV11-2 and TRBJ2-7, with TRBD1 as a possible D gene (7 bases). There are 14 residues in the CDR3. In germline, CDR1 is SGHAT, CDR2 FQNNGV. Trimming took off 2 bases at V and 3 bases at J, with 11 bases between the two ends. This chain's CDR3 is CASSLRRDSYEQYF. The DNA for the CDR3 is TGTGCCAGCAGCTTAAGGCGGGACAGCTACGAGCAGTACTTC.

In its sample, this clone is medium-sized. V and J are TRBV30 and TRBJ2-3; D may be TRBD2 (6 bases). CDR3 length equals 14 residues. Looked up from germline, CDR1 is GTSNPN and CDR2 is SVGIG (reference sequence). V shed 3 bases and J shed 4 bases, with 14 bases lying between them. The CDR3: CAWREGREADTQYF. CDR3 DNA: TGTGCCTGGAGGGAGGGCAGGGAGGCAGATACGCAGTATTTT.

The rearrangement joins TRBV2 to TRBJ2-7; 10 nucleotides agree with TRBD2. V lost 3 bases to trimming and J lost 3 bases; unmatched junction nucleotides: 2. The germline V gene encodes CDR1 SNHLY and CDR2 FYNNEI. The CDR3 length is 14 residues. The chain's CDR3 is CASSDLAGVYEQYF. DNA for the CDR3: TGTGCCAGCAGTGACCTAGCGGGGGTCTACGAGCAGTACTTC.

The rearrangement joins TRBV9 to TRBJ1-2; TRBD1 might be the D (5 bases). There are 13 residues in the CDR3. V was trimmed by 0 bases and J by 6 bases, leaving 9 bases between them. Germline V CDR1 and CDR2: SGDLS, YYNGEE. CDR3 DNA: TGTGCCAGCAGCGTAGTAGGGGTTGATGGCTACACCTTC. Translation: CASSVVGVDGYTF.

J is TRBJ2-7 and V is TRBV28; 10 bases are shared with TRBD2. The CDR3 runs 17 residues. J lost 1 base, V lost 4 bases, and 10 bases had no gene match. Germline V gives CDR1 MDHEN, CDR2 SYDVKM. The CDR3 loop is CASSSPWLAGVSYEQYF. DNA for the CDR3: TGTGCCAGCAGTTCCCCATGGCTAGCGGGAGTTTCCTACGAGCAGTACTTC.

This chain connects TRBV2 to TRBJ1-2, with unresolved D. V lost 5 bases to trimming and J lost 6 bases, with 19 bases between them. Germline V CDR1 and CDR2: SNHLY, FYNNEI. This CDR3 contains 15 residues. The CDR3 reads CASSLILDGSHGYTF. DNA of the CDR3: TGTGCCAGCAGTCTGATCCTAGACGGCTCCCATGGCTACACCTTC.

This chain connects TRBV6-1 to TRBJ1-2, with 10 nucleotides matching TRBD1. CDR1 and CDR2 from the germline V gene are MNHNS and SASEGT. There are 15 residues in the CDR3. V lost 2 bases and J lost 8; bases outside the gene matches: 8. CDR3 region: CASSEPGQGLEGYTF. CDR3 coding DNA: TGTGCCAGCAGTGAACCGGGACAGGGGCTTGAGGGCTACACCTTC.

The J gene is TRBJ2-7, the V gene TRBV29-1; TRBD2 matches at 7 bases. The CDR3 is 13 residues long. V shed 3 bases and J 3 bases; nucleotides not matched to a gene: 5. Germline V gene data show CDR1 as SQVTM and CDR2 as ANQGSEA. The CDR3, as DNA: TGCAGCGTTGAGGGGAGGGGAGGCTACGAGCAGTACTTC. It codes for CSVEGRGGYEQYF.

In DNA form, the CDR3 reads TGTGCCAGCAGAAGCGGGACCGCAGATACGCAGTATTTT. This sequence encodes CASRSGTADTQYF. The chain carries TRBV6-5 and TRBJ2-3; 7 bases fit TRBD2. This CDR3 contains 13 residues. V trimming: 6 bases; J trimming: 4 bases; junction bases outside the gene matches: 4. Germline CDR1 and CDR2: MNHEY and SVGAGI.